This TCR beta chain was sequenced for a study of T cell repertoires in cytomegalovirus infection. Study-level background: Newly reported HLA-C-restricted and thoroughly characterized HLA-B-restricted CMV epitopes were employed. Through public TCR beta signatures, both CMV infection and matching HLA type were indicated.

Turning to this clonotype: Its specificity is unknown.

TCRdb ran MiXCR on the reads and lists one entry per CDR3 protein. The table shows approximately 910,000 distinct CDR3 sequences, with 31% occurring only once. The V end was cut by 1 base, the J end by 7 bases, with 8 bases between. CDR1 is DFQATT, CDR2 SNEGSKA, per germline (reference sequence). This CDR3 has 11 residues. The sample consisted of cultured CD8+ T cells from PBMCs, taken from culture after CMV antigen stimulation. This sequence originates from a human donor in good health (CMV status not recorded). Some clones in this sample may be carry-over from other donors' samples. This sequence joins TRBV20-1 and TRBJ2-7; D remains unclear. The CDR3 sequence: CSARVGREQYF. CDR3 DNA: TGCAGTGCTAGAGTGGGCCGGGAGCAGTACTTC.